This TCR beta chain is drawn from a study of control samples from healthy donors and cancer patients (TCRdb year 2020). Library prep was done by the immunoSEQ multiplex PCR assay. TCRdb carries this immuneACCESS record with in-frame sequences only. Its versions omit some clonotypes, under half of them owing to an unresolved V gene in the studies checked, with the rest unexplained. In this sample the table shows roughly 120,000 clones, around nine tenths of which occur a single time. The ten largest clones capture less than 3% of the sample. A distance of 15 bases separates the germline ends of V and J, which lose 9 bases and 1 base respectively. CDR1 and CDR2, per the germline V gene, are SNHLY and FYNNEI. Spanning cysteine to phenylalanine, the CDR3 consists of 14 amino acids. Only CDR3 DNA is held: 42 bases, read in frame from base 1. With regard to this clone: The antigen it recognizes is unknown. No much larger clone is present one base from it, and per-base qualities are unavailable.

The sample comprised blood. The sequence was collected from a woman in her sixties or seventies in good health. The chain is encoded by TRBV2 joined to TRBJ1-1; no D gene can be assigned with confidence. The DNA is as follows: TGTGCCAGTCTAGAGGCCCCAAAGAACACTGAAGCTTTCTTT. This gives the protein CASLEAPKNTEAFF.